These 6 T cell receptor beta chains were all obtained from the same sample, sequenced in a study of blood T cell repertoires in COVID-19. Clones were sequenced by immunoSEQ multiplex PCR, and TCRdb holds only the in-frame ones, with some missing. The data hold about 140,000 clones, with roughly 76% observed a single time. Input material: peripheral blood. Receptor source: a woman in her forties or fifties with active or convalescent COVID-19.

The V and J genes are TRBV28 and TRBJ1-5; D gene ambiguous. The CDR3 loop spans 14 amino acids. V shed 10 bases and J shed 0 bases, with 13 bases lying between them. Germline CDR1 is MDHEN and CDR2 is SYDVKM. The CDR3, as DNA: TGTGCCACCGCGGGCCAGCTTAGCAATCAGCCCCAGCATTTT. This sequence encodes CATAGQLSNQPQHF.

The chain is built from TRBV4-3 and TRBJ1-2; D is possibly TRBD1 (6 bases). Trimming shortened V by 1 base and J by 4 bases, and 10 bases separated the two germline ends. Germline-derived CDR1 and CDR2 are LGHNA and YSLEER. The CDR3 loop spans 14 amino acids. The CDR3 DNA follows: TGCGCCAGCAGCCAAGTGGGCAGGGGCTATGGCTACACCTTC. Translation: CASSQVGRGYGYTF.

In its sample, this clone was seen once. The chain joins TRBV28 to TRBJ2-1; 8 bases match TRBD2. Germline CDR1 reads MDHEN; CDR2 reads SYDVKM. The trim removed 6 bases at V and 10 bases at J, leaving 11 bases unmatched. The CDR3 contains 14 residues. The CDR3 nucleotides are TGTGCCAGCAGCCTAGCCGGGACTAGTTGGGAGCAGTTCTTC. Its protein product is CASSLAGTSWEQFF.

The chain uses TRBV7-2 and TRBJ2-3, with TRBD2 matching 10 bases. Trimming removed 1 base from V and 0 bases from J; junction bases left unmatched: 7. Germline CDR1 and CDR2: SGHTA and FQGNSA. The CDR3 runs 18 residues. The CDR3 loop reads CASSLGALAGSSTDTQYF. The CDR3 bases are TGTGCCAGCAGCTTAGGGGCACTAGCGGGGTCTAGCACAGATACGCAGTATTTT.

This chain connects TRBV2 to TRBJ1-4; D is uncertain. CDR3 length equals 13 residues. Germline CDR1 and CDR2: SNHLY and FYNNEI. V gave up 6 bases and J gave up 7 bases, with 12 bases separating them. The CDR3 protein is CASSPSGIEKLFF. The CDR3 bases are TGTGCCAGCAGCCCAAGCGGGATTGAAAAACTGTTTTTT.

J is TRBJ1-2 and V is TRBV29-1; D remains ambiguous. Trimming took off 1 base at V and 0 bases at J, with 21 bases between the two ends. Germline V CDR1 and CDR2: SQVTM, ANQGSEA. The CDR3 loop spans 18 amino acids. The CDR3 coding sequence is TGCAGCGTTGAAGTTGGACCGGTGACGCCGCGGGCTAACTATGGCTACACCTTC. This sequence encodes CSVEVGPVTPRANYGYTF.